A selection of T cell receptor beta chains follows, all from one sample in a study of T cell changes during pregnancy in multiple sclerosis. TCRdb keeps only in-frame clones here, not all; method: immunoSEQ multiplex PCR. The table has around 69,000 clones, roughly 87% seen once; the top ten hold around 2.1%. Sequenced material: peripheral blood, taken in the second trimester of pregnancy. Receptors were obtained from a female donor in good health, enrolled as a control in a pregnancy study. The CDR3 runs from the conserved cysteine through the conserved F or W. Fields, in order: D gene, V gene, J gene, clone size, CDR3 DNA, CDR3 protein. The D gene is left open where the match is weak. The size of a clone is reported for some rows only, either as once, few or many, or as a class for expanded clones.

D gene: TRBD1; V gene: TRBV27; J gene: TRBJ1-1; clone size: .; CDR3 DNA: TGTGCCAGCAGTACCCAGGGGGCTGGGACTGAAGCTTTCTTT; CDR3 protein: CASSTQGAGTEAFF
D gene: .; V gene: TRBV5-1; J gene: TRBJ1-3; clone size: few; CDR3 DNA: TGCGCCAGCAGCTTATCCCTCTCTGGAAACACCATATATTTT; CDR3 protein: CASSLSLSGNTIYF
D gene: TRBD1; V gene: TRBV5-1; J gene: TRBJ1-2; clone size: few; CDR3 DNA: TGCGCCAGCAGCTCGGGACAGGGGATTCATTTTCAGGGCGGCTACACCTTC; CDR3 protein: CASSSGQGIHFQGGYTF
D gene: TRBD1; V gene: TRBV6-5; J gene: TRBJ1-5; clone size: .; CDR3 DNA: TGTGCCAGCAGTTATTCTGGACAGGGAAATCAGCCCCAGCATTTT; CDR3 protein: CASSYSGQGNQPQHF
D gene: .; V gene: TRBV19; J gene: TRBJ1-1; clone size: .; CDR3 DNA: TGTGCCAGCAAATACAGCCCAGCCTTGAACACTGAAGCTTTCTTT; CDR3 protein: CASKYSPALNTEAFF
D gene: .; V gene: TRBV29-1; J gene: TRBJ1-1; clone size: .; CDR3 DNA: TGCAGCGTCGGCAGGTTGAACACTGAAGCTTTCTTT; CDR3 protein: CSVGRLNTEAFF
D gene: TRBD1; V gene: TRBV19; J gene: TRBJ1-5; clone size: .; CDR3 DNA: TGTGCCAGTAGTAACAGGGGTAGCAATCAGCCCCAGCATTTT; CDR3 protein: CASSNRGSNQPQHF
D gene: .; V gene: TRBV30; J gene: TRBJ2-1; clone size: .; CDR3 DNA: TGTGCCTGGAATCTATTATACAATGAGCAGTTCTTC; CDR3 protein: CAWNLLYNEQFF
D gene: TRBD2; V gene: TRBV5-1; J gene: TRBJ2-5; clone size: .; CDR3 DNA: TGCGCCAGCAGCCCTCGACTAGCGGGAGGGCCATCAGAGACCCAGTACTTC; CDR3 protein: CASSPRLAGGPSETQYF
D gene: TRBD1; V gene: TRBV11-2; J gene: TRBJ1-6; clone size: once; CDR3 DNA: TGTGCCAGCAGCCTACCACAGGGGGCCTGGAATTCACCCCTCCACTTT; CDR3 protein: CASSLPQGAWNSPLHF
D gene: .; V gene: TRBV28; J gene: TRBJ1-5; clone size: .; CDR3 DNA: TGTGCCAGCAGTTTCTACACAGGGAATCAGCCCCAGCATTTT; CDR3 protein: CASSFYTGNQPQHF
D gene: TRBD1; V gene: TRBV5-1; J gene: TRBJ1-2; clone size: .; CDR3 DNA: TGCGCCAGCAGCTTAACGGGACAGGCAGACTATGGCTACACCTTC; CDR3 protein: CASSLTGQADYGYTF
D gene: .; V gene: TRBV4-1; J gene: TRBJ2-7; clone size: .; CDR3 DNA: TGCGCCAGCAGCCAAGAGACACGACCCTATGACGAGCAGTACTTC; CDR3 protein: CASSQETRPYDEQYF
D gene: TRBD1; V gene: TRBV2; J gene: TRBJ1-1; clone size: .; CDR3 DNA: TGTGCCAGCAGCTATGGGACAGCCTTGAACACTGAAGCTTTCTTT; CDR3 protein: CASSYGTALNTEAFF
D gene: .; V gene: TRBV27; J gene: TRBJ1-6; clone size: .; CDR3 DNA: TGTGCCAGCAGTTACCAGGTCTCCTATAATTCACCCCTCCACTTT; CDR3 protein: CASSYQVSYNSPLHF
D gene: TRBD1; V gene: TRBV28; J gene: TRBJ2-2; clone size: .; CDR3 DNA: TGTGCCAGCAGTTTAGAACAGGGGCGTAACACCGGGGAGCTGTTTTTT; CDR3 protein: CASSLEQGRNTGELFF
D gene: .; V gene: TRBV7-9; J gene: TRBJ2-3; clone size: .; CDR3 DNA: TGTGCCAGCAGCCCCCGGAGGACGGCAGATACGCAGTATTTT; CDR3 protein: CASSPRRTADTQYF
D gene: TRBD2; V gene: TRBV6-5; J gene: TRBJ2-3; clone size: .; CDR3 DNA: TGTGCCAGCAGTTCCTTGGGACTAGCGAGGGCAGATACGCAGTATTTT; CDR3 protein: CASSSLGLARADTQYF
D gene: .; V gene: TRBV5-4; J gene: TRBJ2-5; clone size: few; CDR3 DNA: TGTGCCAGCAGCCTTAACCCAGGGTTTCAAGAGACCCAGTACTTC; CDR3 protein: CASSLNPGFQETQYF
D gene: .; V gene: TRBV14; J gene: TRBJ1-2; clone size: .; CDR3 DNA: TGTGCCAGCTCGTTGACAGGAACAGATGGCTACACCTTC; CDR3 protein: CASSLTGTDGYTF
D gene: .; V gene: TRBV9; J gene: TRBJ2-3; clone size: .; CDR3 DNA: TGTGCCAGCAACCTAATACTGAACACAGATACGCAGTATTTT; CDR3 protein: CASNLILNTDTQYF
D gene: TRBD1; V gene: TRBV19; J gene: TRBJ1-1; clone size: .; CDR3 DNA: TGTGCCAGTAGTATCGGTCTGGGACAGCTTGGCACTGAAGCTTTCTTT; CDR3 protein: CASSIGLGQLGTEAFF
D gene: TRBD2; V gene: TRBV5-1; J gene: TRBJ2-2; clone size: .; CDR3 DNA: TGCGCCAGTGGACTAGCGCTAAACACCGGGGAGCTGTTTTTT; CDR3 protein: CASGLALNTGELFF
D gene: .; V gene: TRBV6-6; J gene: TRBJ1-2; clone size: .; CDR3 DNA: TGTGCCAGCAGTTACTCGACAGCTAACTATGGCTACACCTTC; CDR3 protein: CASSYSTANYGYTF
D gene: .; V gene: TRBV7-2; J gene: TRBJ1-2; clone size: .; CDR3 DNA: TGTGCCAGCAGCCCAGTTAGCGGACCGTATGGCTACACCTTC; CDR3 protein: CASSPVSGPYGYTF
D gene: .; V gene: TRBV6-5; J gene: TRBJ2-7; clone size: .; CDR3 DNA: TGTGCCAGCAGTATTAACTACGAGCAGTACTTC; CDR3 protein: CASSINYEQYF
D gene: .; V gene: TRBV18; J gene: TRBJ2-7; clone size: .; CDR3 DNA: TGTGCCAGCTCACAAAACGCAGGGGCCGGCTACGAGCAGTACTTC; CDR3 protein: CASSQNAGAGYEQYF
D gene: .; V gene: TRBV7-9; J gene: TRBJ1-4; clone size: .; CDR3 DNA: TGTGCCAGCAGCCAAACAGGTTCAACTAATGAAAAACTGTTTTTT; CDR3 protein: CASSQTGSTNEKLFF
D gene: TRBD2; V gene: TRBV2; J gene: TRBJ2-1; clone size: .; CDR3 DNA: TGTGCCAGCAGTTGGACTAGCGGGGCAAATGAGCAGTTCTTC; CDR3 protein: CASSWTSGANEQFF
D gene: .; V gene: TRBV2; J gene: TRBJ2-3; clone size: .; CDR3 DNA: TGTGCCAGCCTCAGGGGCGGGTTGGAGTTAGATACGCAGTATTTT; CDR3 protein: CASLRGGLELDTQYF
D gene: .; V gene: TRBV2; J gene: TRBJ2-5; clone size: .; CDR3 DNA: TGTGCCACCGGACGGGCCCCGGGGGGCGAGACCCAGTACTTC; CDR3 protein: CATGRAPGGETQYF
D gene: TRBD1; V gene: TRBV27; J gene: TRBJ1-5; clone size: .; CDR3 DNA: TGTGCCAGCAGTCTCACAGGGGGCAATCAGCCCCAGCATTTT; CDR3 protein: CASSLTGGNQPQHF
D gene: TRBD2; V gene: TRBV19; J gene: TRBJ2-1; clone size: .; CDR3 DNA: TGTGCCAGTAGTATAGATCCCGGACTAGCGGGAGCAAGGAATGAGCAGTTCTTC; CDR3 protein: CASSIDPGLAGARNEQFF
D gene: .; V gene: TRBV19; J gene: TRBJ1-2; clone size: .; CDR3 DNA: TGTGCCAGTAGAGTTACGAGATATGGCTACACCTTC; CDR3 protein: CASRVTRYGYTF
D gene: TRBD2; V gene: TRBV7-9; J gene: TRBJ2-1; clone size: few; CDR3 DNA: TGTGCCAGCAGCTTAGATGCGGGAGGGCCCCTCTACAATGAGCAGTTCTTC; CDR3 protein: CASSLDAGGPLYNEQFF
D gene: .; V gene: TRBV6-6; J gene: TRBJ2-2; clone size: .; CDR3 DNA: TGTGCCAGCAGCTCGACAGGGAACACCGGGGAGCTGTTTTTT; CDR3 protein: CASSSTGNTGELFF
D gene: TRBD2; V gene: TRBV10-2; J gene: TRBJ2-5; clone size: once; CDR3 DNA: TGCGCCAGCAGTGAGACTAGCGGGGGCCAAGAGACCCAGTACTTC; CDR3 protein: CASSETSGGQETQYF
D gene: TRBD2; V gene: TRBV7-9; J gene: TRBJ2-2; clone size: .; CDR3 DNA: TGTGCTCGGGGGGGATCCGGGGAGCTGTTTTTT; CDR3 protein: CARGGSGELFF
D gene: .; V gene: TRBV4-2; J gene: TRBJ2-4; clone size: .; CDR3 DNA: TGTGCCAGCAGCCCGGGGGCGGGAGAAGCAAACATTCAGTACTTC; CDR3 protein: CASSPGAGEANIQYF
D gene: TRBD1; V gene: TRBV11-1; J gene: TRBJ2-5; clone size: .; CDR3 DNA: TGTGCCAGCAGCCCCGGGACAGGGGGCGCGAAGACCCAGTACTTC; CDR3 protein: CASSPGTGGAKTQYF